A single sample gave rise to the 18 T cell receptor beta chains below, sequenced in a study of identical twins. A single record per CDR3 protein comes from TCRdb applying MiXCR to the 5' RACE reads. The profile shows about 280,000 distinct CDR3 sequences, more than 6.5% of them singletons. The sample was also linked to a second study, of yellow fever vaccine responses in identical twins.

Material for sequencing was memory (CD45RO+) T cells sorted from blood. The receptors were gathered from a woman aged 18-35 years in good health.

The chain recombines TRBV11-2 with TRBJ1-2; tentative D call: TRBD1 (6 bases). This CDR3 has 14 amino acids. The ends were cut back, 5 bases at V and 3 bases at J, with 13 bases in the middle. Germline V gene sequence: CDR1 SGHAT, CDR2 FQNNGV. The CDR3 reads CASSRGGGYYGYTF. As DNA, the CDR3 is TGTGCCAGCAGCCGGGGGGGCGGCTACTATGGCTACACCTTC.

This clonotype has a handful of counts. The chain has TRBV11-2 and TRBJ2-5, with a tentative D call TRBD2 (5 bases). The CDR3 has 12 amino acids. V was trimmed by 6 bases and J by 5 bases, leaving 10 bases between them. Germline values: CDR1 SGHAT, CDR2 FQNNGV. The CDR3 region has the DNA TGTGCCAGCAGTCAAGCGGTGGAGACCCAGTACTTC. Translation: CASSQAVETQYF.

Ten or more counts support this clonotype. CDR3 in amino acids: CSASGLAGVETQYF. The CDR3 coding sequence is TGCAGTGCTAGTGGACTAGCGGGAGTGGAGACCCAGTACTTC. This chain uses TRBV20-1 with TRBJ2-5; 13 nucleotides line up with TRBD2. The CDR3 is made up of 14 amino acids. V lost 3 bases, J lost 5 bases, and 3 bases stayed unmatched. From germline, CDR1 is DFQATT and CDR2 SNEGSKA (reference sequence).

The chain uses TRBV3-1 and TRBJ1-3; D gene uncertain. The CDR3 contains 16 residues. In germline, CDR1 is LGHDT, CDR2 YNNKEL (reference sequence). V was cut by 1 base and J by 0 bases, with 10 bases left in between. In DNA, the CDR3 is TGTGCCAGCAGCCAAGGACGAAGGATCTCTGGAAACACCATATATTTT. This translates into CASSQGRRISGNTIYF.

This clonotype came up a few times. The gene calls are TRBV10-3 and TRBJ1-2; possibly TRBD1 for D (6 bases). The V end lost 5 bases, the J end lost 2 bases, and 15 bases lay between the germline ends. The CDR3 consists of 15 residues. Per germline, CDR1 ENHRY and CDR2 SYGVKD. CDR3 nucleotides: TGTGCCATCAGTTACAACAGGGACCTAAACTATGGCTACACCTTC. It translates to CAISYNRDLNYGYTF.

This clonotype appeared a few times. CDR3 coding DNA: TGTGCCAGCAGTTTTGGCTTTGTGCAGCCCCAGCATTTT. It is translated as CASSFGFVQPQHF. The genes are TRBV12-3 or TRBV12-4 and TRBJ1-5, with D uncertain. CDR3 length: 13 residues. V was shortened by 3 bases and J by 7 bases, with 10 bases between the two germline ends.

This clonotype has ten or more counts. V usage is TRBV20-1 and J usage is TRBJ2-7, with TRBD2 matching over 9 bases. The germline gives CDR1 DFQATT, CDR2 SNEGSKA (reference sequence). The CDR3 has 14 residues. The V segment lost 8 bases and the J segment 4 bases; nucleotides outside the gene matches: 12. The CDR3 DNA sequence: TGCAGTACCCGCTCTGTTAGCGGGAGTTACGAGCAGTACTTC. Translating it yields CSTRSVSGSYEQYF.

This clonotype was seen repeatedly, ten times or more. This chain joins TRBV20-1 and TRBJ2-5; D gene ambiguous. This CDR3 region has 11 residues. Germline V CDR1 and CDR2: DFQATT, SNEGSKA (reference sequence). The germline V and J ends were trimmed by 1 base and 5 bases, with 5 bases remaining between them. The CDR3 nucleotides read TGCAGTGCTAGAGTGCCTGAGACCCAGTACTTC. The encoded protein is CSARVPETQYF.

This clonotype was counted between two and nine times. This chain joins TRBV19 and TRBJ1-1, with D tentatively TRBD1 (5 bases). Deletions cut 9 bases from V and 1 base from J, with 18 bases between. This CDR3 is 15 amino acids long. CDR1 and CDR2 from the germline V gene are LNHDA and SQIVND (reference sequence). The CDR3 loop reads CASNQGAGGNTEAFF. CDR3 DNA sequence: TGTGCCAGCAATCAAGGGGCGGGGGGGAACACTGAAGCTTTCTTT.

As for this clonotype: This may be a read error, as it is one base from a much larger clone. V and J are TRBV6-5 and TRBJ2-1, with TRBD2 matching over 9 bases. The junction had 9 bases not matched to a gene; V was cut back by 5 bases and J by 4 bases. The CDR3 length is 16 residues. Germline V gene sequence: CDR1 MNHEY, CDR2 SVGAGI. CDR3 amino acids: CASSTVAGGRYNEQFF. CDR3 nucleotide sequence: TGTGCCAGCAGTACTGTTGCGGGAGGGCGGTACAATGAGCAGTTCTTC.

This clonotype was found many times. The chain couples TRBV20-1 to TRBJ2-5; TRBD2 might be the D (5 bases). The CDR3 contains 13 residues. The V end was cut by 7 bases, the J end by 2 bases, with 14 bases between. Looked up from germline, CDR1 is DFQATT and CDR2 is SNEGSKA (reference sequence). CDR3 sequence: CSVGGGSQETQYF. As DNA, the CDR3 is TGCAGTGTAGGAGGCGGGTCTCAAGAGACCCAGTACTTC.

This clonotype was found many times. This chain connects TRBV7-2 to TRBJ2-3; D might be TRBD1 (5 bases). Between the trimmed V and J ends, which lost 5 bases and 0 bases, there was a span of 12 bases. In germline, CDR1 is SGHTA, CDR2 FQGNSA. This CDR3 spans 15 amino acids. This CDR3 reads CASSDWGPSTDTQYF. Written as DNA, the CDR3 is TGTGCCAGCAGCGATTGGGGCCCTAGCACAGATACGCAGTATTTT.

This clonotype was counted many times. The chain employs TRBV7-9 and TRBJ2-3; TRBD1 might be the D (7 bases). Germline V lookup: CDR1 SEHNR, CDR2 FQNEAQ (reference sequence). This CDR3 has 14 amino acids. Deletions cut 5 bases from V and 3 bases from J, with 12 bases between. CDR3 bases: TGTGCCAGCAGCCCACCAGGGGGGACAGATACGCAGTATTTT. Its translation is CASSPPGGTDTQYF.

A few counts support this clonotype. This chain joins TRBV29-1 and TRBJ1-2; tentatively, D is TRBD1 (6 bases). The CDR3 is 14 residues long. V was trimmed by 1 base and J by 4 bases, leaving 13 bases between them. Germline assignment: CDR1 SQVTM and CDR2 ANQGSEA. CDR3 sequence (DNA): TGCAGCGTTGAAGCAACAGGGTCACCCTATGGCTACACCTTC. Its translation is CSVEATGSPYGYTF. The entire variable domain, with the rest obtained from reference TRBV29-1 and TRBJ1-2, is as follows: SAVISQKPSRDICQRGTSLTIQCQVDSQVTMMFWYRQQPGQSLTLIATANQGSEATYESGFVIDKFPISRPNLTFSTLTVSNMSPEDSSIYLCSVEATGSPYGYTFGSGTRLTVV.

This clonotype was picked up many times. The chain has TRBV6-1 and TRBJ1-6; possibly TRBD1 for D (5 bases). CDR1 is MNHNS and CDR2 is SASEGT in the germline V gene. Trimming stripped 7 bases from V and 7 bases from J, with 17 bases between. The CDR3 loop spans 15 amino acids. The CDR3 loop reads CASNLDGGGNSPLHF. Written as DNA, the CDR3 is TGTGCCAGCAACCTGGATGGGGGAGGAAATTCACCCCTCCACTTT.

The J gene is TRBJ2-1, the V gene TRBV2, with 7 bases lining up with TRBD2. Germline-derived CDR1 and CDR2 are SNHLY and FYNNEI. V was clipped by 7 bases and J by 4 bases; unmatched bases: 4. The CDR3 covers 13 residues. CDR3 DNA sequence: TGTGCCAGCACTAGCGGCCTTTACAATGAGCAGTTCTTC. Translation: CASTSGLYNEQFF.

V is TRBV19 and J is TRBJ2-5; maybe TRBD1 (6 bases). The CDR3 is 13 amino acids. Germline CDR1 is LNHDA and CDR2 is SQIVND (reference sequence). V gave up 4 bases and J gave up 3 bases, with 9 bases separating them. As DNA, the CDR3 is TGTGCCAGTAGTACCAACAGGGAAGAGACCCAGTACTTC. As protein: CASSTNREETQYF.

J is TRBJ1-1 and V is TRBV7-9; 11 bases line up with TRBD1. This CDR3 has 17 amino acids. Losses at the gene ends were 5 bases for V and 1 base for J; bases not matched to a gene: 9. Per the germline V gene, CDR1 is SEHNR and CDR2 is FQNEAQ (reference sequence). CDR3 amino acids: CASSAMDRGRRNTEAFF. The CDR3 DNA follows: TGTGCCAGCAGCGCGATGGACAGGGGGCGGCGGAACACTGAAGCTTTCTTT.